This entry concerns a single TCR beta chain. The target antigen is unknown. These data originate in a study of cytomegalovirus exposure and HLA in healthy donors. General observations from the study: Under in vitro conditions, three CMV-associated chains were confirmed as specific for CMV antigens. According to the study, some 160 TCR beta chains were cytomegalovirus-associated.

PCR employed 60 Vbeta and 13 Jbeta primers. Data came from immunoSEQ multiplex PCR; TCRdb stores just in-frame clones and leaves some out. This sample has about 150,000 clones, with 60% to 85% found just once. As for the donors, each was a healthy bone marrow donor. V was clipped by 0 bases and J by 0 bases, with 11 bases between them. Germline assignment: CDR1 ENHRY and CDR2 SYGVKD. The CDR3 covers 16 residues. V and J are TRBV10-3 and TRBJ1-1; D is perhaps TRBD1 (5 bases). Sequencing was done on a sample of PBMCs. This receptor was taken from a woman in her 50s in good health and CMV-seropositive. This chain's CDR3 is CAISESLGGLNTEAFF. The CDR3 nucleotides are TGTGCCATCAGTGAGTCTCTCGGGGGATTGAACACTGAAGCTTTCTTT.